These 27 T cell receptor beta chains share one sample of origin, sequenced in a study of T cell changes during pregnancy in multiple sclerosis. Clones were sequenced by immunoSEQ multiplex PCR, and TCRdb holds only the in-frame ones, with some missing. The sample has about 50,000 clones, approximately 91% seen once. Material: CD4+ T cells from peripheral blood mononuclear cells, obtained after pregnancy. The receptors shown here come from a female donor in good health, enrolled as a control in a pregnancy study.

The gene calls are TRBV2 and TRBJ1-1; D is possibly TRBD1 (6 bases). Germline V gene data show CDR1 as SNHLY and CDR2 as FYNNEI. This CDR3 is built from 13 residues. V lost 10 bases, J lost 3 bases, and 15 bases lay in between. As DNA, the CDR3 is TGTGCCACTTACAGGGAGGGAGACACTGAAGCTTTCTTT. Amino acid sequence: CATYREGDTEAFF.

The CDR3 sequence: CASSLVAYEQYF. Here the CDR3 DNA reads TGTGCCAGCAGCTTAGTCGCGTACGAGCAGTACTTC. The V call is TRBV7-9, the J call TRBJ2-7; no firm D call. The V end was cut by 1 base, the J end by 4 bases, with 5 bases between. CDR1 is SEHNR, CDR2 FQNEAQ, per germline (reference sequence). The CDR3 loop spans 12 amino acids.

This rearrangement joins TRBV10-2 to TRBJ2-1; 14 positions match TRBD2. CDR3 length equals 14 residues. Germline values: CDR1 WSHSY, CDR2 SAAADI. The V gene end was trimmed by 4 bases and the J gene end by 12 bases; junction bases not matched to a gene: 5. Here the CDR3 reads CASSAATSGGGQFF. The DNA for the CDR3 is TGCGCCAGCAGTGCCGCGACTAGCGGGGGGGGGCAGTTCTTC.

The V gene is TRBV7-2, the J gene TRBJ2-2; 8 bases are a match to TRBD1. The CDR3 sequence is 15 residues long. CDR1 is SGHTA, CDR2 FQGNSA, per germline. V lost 2 bases and J lost 8; bases outside the gene matches: 7. The DNA for the CDR3 is TGTGCCAGCAGCTTAAACAGGGGGTCTGAAGGGGAGCTGTTTTTT. It is translated as CASSLNRGSEGELFF. Full variable domain (outside the CDR3, taken from reference TRBV7-2 and TRBJ2-2): GAGVSQSPSNKVTEKGKDVELRCDPISGHTALYWYRQSLGQGLEFLIYFQGNSAPDKSGLPSDRFSAERTGGSVSTLTIQRTQQEDSAVYLCASSLNRGSEGELFFGEGSRLTVL.

This clone was recorded only once. The chain has TRBV11-3 and TRBJ2-3, with D possibly matching TRBD2 (5 bases). Trimming took 7 bases from V and 3 from J, leaving 11 bases between them. Germline assignment: CDR1 SGHNT and CDR2 YENEEA. This CDR3 has 13 residues. The CDR3 DNA is TGTGCCAGCACCGCCGGGGATACAGATACGCAGTATTTT. Residues: CASTAGDTDTQYF.

V usage is TRBV2 and J usage is TRBJ1-5; weak D call: TRBD1 (5 bases). This CDR3 is built from 17 residues. CDR1 is SNHLY and CDR2 is FYNNEI in the germline V gene. V gave up 2 bases and J gave up 2 bases, with 16 bases separating them. The CDR3 is CASSELGKGLRNQPQHF. CDR3 DNA: TGTGCCAGCAGTGAACTCGGCAAGGGGTTACGCAATCAGCCCCAGCATTTT.

The genes are TRBV11-2 and TRBJ2-1; D is perhaps TRBD2 (5 bases). Germline V gene data show CDR1 as SGHAT and CDR2 as FQNNGV. This CDR3 has 14 residues. The V and J ends lost 2 bases and 12 bases respectively, with 17 bases between them. The CDR3 sequence: CASSLPKGGPSQFF. The CDR3 nucleotides read TGTGCCAGCAGCTTACCCAAGGGCGGGCCCTCGCAGTTCTTC.

The V call is TRBV25-1, the J call TRBJ2-2; 7 bases match TRBD2. The J segment lost 8 bases and the V segment lost 5 bases, leaving 5 bases of the junction unmatched. This CDR3 has 13 residues. CDR1 and CDR2 (germline): MGHDK, SYGVNS. As DNA, the CDR3 is TGTGCCAGCAGTCGGGTCGGGAGGGGGGAGCTGTTTTTT. It yields the protein CASSRVGRGELFF.

The J gene is TRBJ2-2, the V gene TRBV11-2; 7 bases are a match to TRBD2. The CDR3 runs 16 residues. V shed 5 bases, J shed 4 bases, and the junction held 10 bases outside the gene matches. The germline CDR1 and CDR2 sequences are SGHAT and FQNNGV. The CDR3 spells CASSRWGGSATGELFF. The CDR3 DNA is TGTGCCAGCAGCCGTTGGGGCGGGAGCGCCACCGGGGAGCTGTTTTTT.

The chain carries TRBV12-5 and TRBJ2-7, with 10 bases that match TRBD2. This CDR3 has 16 amino acids. CDR1 is LGHNT, CDR2 FRNRAP, per germline. With 0 bases clipped from V and 4 bases from J, the junction kept 6 bases outside the gene matches. CDR3 sequence reads: CASGLVLAGVRYEQYF. In DNA, the CDR3 is TGTGCTAGTGGTTTGGTGCTAGCGGGAGTGAGGTACGAGCAGTACTTC.

The V and J genes are TRBV7-2 and TRBJ2-3, with unresolved D. Trimming removed 1 base at V and 2 bases at J, with 7 bases between. This CDR3 region has 14 residues. The germline V gene encodes CDR1 SGHTA and CDR2 FQGNSA. The CDR3: CASSLGGLTDTQYF. The CDR3 coding sequence is TGTGCCAGCAGCTTAGGTGGGCTCACAGATACGCAGTATTTT.

The V and J genes are TRBV5-6 and TRBJ2-3; TRBD1 matches 12 bases. Germline lookup yields CDR1 SGHDT and CDR2 YYEEEE. This CDR3 is 15 amino acids long. Trimming removed 0 bases from V and 9 bases from J; junction bases left unmatched: 5. CDR3 in DNA: TGTGCCAGCAGCTTGGGGGACAGGGGGCGAGAGACGCAGTATTTT. Protein product: CASSLGDRGRETQYF.

The chain combines TRBV27 with TRBJ1-1, with 7 bases lining up with TRBD1. J lost 4 bases, V lost 4 bases, and 9 bases had no gene match. The CDR3 is 15 residues long. Per the germline V gene, CDR1 is MNHEY and CDR2 is SMNVEV (reference sequence). The CDR3 DNA reads as TGTGCCAGCAGTTCCCCGACAGGGATTCTCACTGAAGCTTTCTTT. This gives the protein CASSSPTGILTEAFF.

The chain links TRBV21-1 to TRBJ2-7; the table names TRBD2, a call not compared with the DNA. TRBV21-1 is described as a pseudogene. The CDR3 spans 16 residues. The CDR3: CASSKGLAGGTYEQYF. DNA of the CDR3: TGTGCCAGCAGCAAGGGACTAGCGGGAGGAACCTACGAGCAGTACTTC.

The CDR3 DNA follows: TGTGCCACCCACCGAGGGACAGGGGCTGGAAACACCATATATTTT. This codes for CATHRGTGAGNTIYF. The chain carries TRBV19 and TRBJ1-3, with TRBD1 identical over 10 bases. V dropped 10 bases and J dropped 2; count of bases not matched to a gene: 8. The CDR3 runs to 15 residues. The germline V gene has CDR1 LNHDA and CDR2 SQIVND (reference sequence).

V and J are TRBV11-3 and TRBJ2-7, with D maybe TRBD2 (5 bases). The CDR3 totals 13 residues. Trimming took off 1 base at V and 6 bases at J, with 10 bases between the two ends. Germline V gene sequence: CDR1 SGHNT, CDR2 YENEEA. The CDR3 loop is CASSLVEGSEQYF. CDR3 nucleotide sequence: TGTGCCAGCAGCTTAGTCGAGGGTAGCGAGCAGTACTTC.

The V gene is TRBV10-3, the J gene TRBJ1-4; 11 bases are a match to TRBD1. The junction had 1 base not matched to a gene; V was cut back by 0 bases and J by 7 bases. The CDR3 length is 15 residues. Germline CDR1 reads ENHRY; CDR2 reads SYGVKD. The DNA of the CDR3 is TGTGCCATCAGTGAGTCGGGGACAGGGGGTGAAAAACTGTTTTTT. Translating gives CAISESGTGGEKLFF.

The chain is built from TRBV9 and TRBJ2-7, with 16 nucleotides matching TRBD2. The germline V gene encodes CDR1 SGDLS and CDR2 YYNGEE. The junction had 16 bases not matched to a gene; V was cut back by 4 bases and J by 3 bases. This CDR3 has 20 amino acids. The CDR3, as DNA: TGTGCCAGCAGCCCTCACACTCCGGGACTAGCGGGAGGGGAGCACTACGAGCAGTACTTC. Translation: CASSPHTPGLAGGEHYEQYF.

V usage is TRBV5-1 and J usage is TRBJ2-3; 14 positions agree with TRBD2. CDR1 and CDR2 (germline): SGHRS, YFSETQ. The trim removed 3 bases at V and 4 bases at J, leaving 7 bases unmatched. The CDR3 covers 17 residues. CDR3 region: CASSWRGTSGSSDTQYF. CDR3 sequence (DNA): TGCGCCAGCAGCTGGCGGGGGACTAGCGGGAGCTCAGATACGCAGTATTTT.

This chain links TRBV28 with TRBJ2-1; TRBD2 aligns across 14 bases. Trimming cost V 5 bases and J 4 bases; bases outside gene matches: 19. The CDR3 has 21 amino acids. Germline CDR1 is MDHEN and CDR2 is SYDVKM. DNA of the CDR3: TGTGCCAGCAGTCTGGATCCGGGACTAGCGGGAGTATTGGCACGATACAATGAGCAGTTCTTC. As protein: CASSLDPGLAGVLARYNEQFF.

This clone appeared a single time. The J gene is TRBJ2-7, the V gene TRBV5-5; D not certain. The germline CDR1 and CDR2 sequences are SGHKS and YYEKEE (reference sequence). Trimming removed 0 bases at V and 2 bases at J, with 12 bases between. CDR3 length: 15 residues. CDR3 sequence (DNA): TGTGCCAGCAGCTTGGGACTGTCAGAAACCTACGAGCAGTACTTC. This sequence encodes CASSLGLSETYEQYF.

The rearrangement joins TRBV11-3 to TRBJ1-5; the D is unclear. Between the trimmed V and J ends, which lost 4 bases and 2 bases, there was a span of 9 bases. The CDR3 contains 14 residues. Germline CDR1 SGHNT, CDR2 YENEEA. The DNA for the CDR3 is TGTGCCAGCAGCTCCGTATTTCGCAATCAGCCCCAGCATTTT. This translates into CASSSVFRNQPQHF.

This clone was recorded once. The chain combines TRBV5-6 with TRBJ2-7; 10 bases map to TRBD2. There are 15 residues in the CDR3. Germline V gene sequence: CDR1 SGHDT, CDR2 YYEEEE. The trim removed 1 base at V and 7 bases at J, leaving 8 bases unmatched. In DNA, the CDR3 is TGTGCCAGCAGCTTGAGCGGGGGGGAATTACGGGAGCAGTACTTC. Protein sequence: CASSLSGGELREQYF. The complete variable domain, with remaining parts taken from reference TRBV5-6 and TRBJ2-7, reads DAGVTQSPTHLIKTRGQQVTLRCSPKSGHDTVSWYQQALGQGPQFIFQYYEEEERQRGNFPDRFSGHQFPNYSSELNVNALLLGDSALYLCASSLSGGELREQYFGPGTRLTVT.

The J gene is TRBJ2-5, the V gene TRBV5-1; perhaps TRBD1 as D (7 bases). V dropped 3 bases and J dropped 2 bases, with 14 bases sitting between them. The CDR3 totals 15 residues. The germline V gene has CDR1 SGHRS and CDR2 YFSETQ. CDR3 bases: TGCGCCAGCAGCTCGGGGGACAGAAGACAAGAGACCCAGTACTTC. Translation: CASSSGDRRQETQYF.

This clone was counted once. The chain couples TRBV30 to TRBJ1-4, with D unclear. Trimming shortened V by 3 bases and J by 5 bases, and 22 bases separated the two germline ends. This CDR3 is 17 amino acids long. Germline V CDR1 and CDR2: GTSNPN, SVGIG (reference sequence). CDR3 DNA: TGTGCCTGGAGCGTTGGGTTCCCCGGGAGCCGAAATGAAAAACTGTTTTTT. Protein: CAWSVGFPGSRNEKLFF.

This rearrangement joins TRBV5-1 to TRBJ2-2; 8 bases agree with TRBD2. Losses at the gene ends were 2 bases for V and 2 bases for J; bases not matched to a gene: 11. The germline V gene encodes CDR1 SGHRS and CDR2 YFSETQ. The CDR3 runs 18 residues. In nucleotides, the CDR3 is TGCGCCAGCAGCTTAATGAGAACGGGAGGGTCCAACACCGGGGAGCTGTTTTTT. Translated, it gives CASSLMRTGGSNTGELFF.

This clone is a singleton in its sample. This chain links TRBV4-1 with TRBJ1-2; D may be TRBD1 (6 bases). Trimming shortened V by 0 bases and J by 0 bases, and 20 bases separated the two germline ends. Per germline, CDR1 MGHRA and CDR2 YSYEKL. The CDR3 has 19 residues. The CDR3 DNA reads as TGCGCCAGCAGCCAAGATCCCGGGACACCCCAAATCTCTAACTATGGCTACACCTTC. Amino acid sequence: CASSQDPGTPQISNYGYTF.